Below, one T cell receptor (beta chain) is given with its context. Other DNA sequences from this sample encode an identical CDR3 as well. This sample stems from a study of blood T cell repertoires in COVID-19. Study-wide context: Spain, Italy and the United States supplied samples that represented acute and convalescent COVID-19.

The protocol was immunoSEQ multiplex PCR, while the TCRdb copy is restricted to in-frame clones and leaves out a portion. The sample includes 30,000 to 35,000 clones, more than 75% of them seen just once. Per germline, CDR1 MDHEN and CDR2 SYDVKM. Trimming cost V 6 bases and J 7 bases; bases outside gene matches: 8. The CDR3 runs 14 residues. The rearrangement uses TRBV28 and TRBJ1-5; 8 bases are a match to TRBD1. Material for sequencing was peripheral blood. The sequence was collected from a man aged 80 or over with active COVID-19. The chain's CDR3 is CASRPGQGGQPQHF. The CDR3 DNA reads TGTGCCAGCAGGCCTGGACAGGGAGGCCAGCCCCAGCATTTT.